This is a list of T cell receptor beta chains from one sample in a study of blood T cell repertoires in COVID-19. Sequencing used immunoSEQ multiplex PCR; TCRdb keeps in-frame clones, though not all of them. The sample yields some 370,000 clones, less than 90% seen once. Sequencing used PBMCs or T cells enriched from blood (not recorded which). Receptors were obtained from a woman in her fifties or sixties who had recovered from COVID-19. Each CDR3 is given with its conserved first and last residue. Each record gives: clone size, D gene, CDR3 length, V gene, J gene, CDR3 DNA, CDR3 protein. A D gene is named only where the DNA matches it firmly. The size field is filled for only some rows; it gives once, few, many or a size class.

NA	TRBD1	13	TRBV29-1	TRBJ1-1	TGCAGCGTTGATACAGGGGTGAACACTGAAGCTTTCTTT	CSVDTGVNTEAFF
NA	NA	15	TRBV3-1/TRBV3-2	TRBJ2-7	TGTGCCAGCAGCCAAGGGTTAGCCCCTCCCTACGAGCAGTACTTC	CASSQGLAPPYEQYF
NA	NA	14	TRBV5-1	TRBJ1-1	TGCGCCAGCAGCTTGGGAGGAGGAGCACATGAAGCTTTCTTT	CASSLGGGAHEAFF
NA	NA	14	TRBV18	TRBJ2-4	TGTGCCAGCTCACCAAATGACAGGAACGGCATTCAGTACTTC	CASSPNDRNGIQYF
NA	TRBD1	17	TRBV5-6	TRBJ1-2	TGTGCCAGCAGCTTGGTGACAGGGGGTAATGCTAACTATGGCTACACCTTC	CASSLVTGGNANYGYTF
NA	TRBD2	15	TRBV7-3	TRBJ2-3	TGTGCCAGCAGCTTAATGGCGGGAGGTACAGATACGCAGTATTTT	CASSLMAGGTDTQYF
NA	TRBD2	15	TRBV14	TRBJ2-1	TGTGCCAGCAGCCAAGATGGAGCGGGATACAATGAGCAGTTCTTC	CASSQDGAGYNEQFF
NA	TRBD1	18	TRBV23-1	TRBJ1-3	TGCGCCAGCAGTCCGCATGACAGGGGCGAAGAATCTGGAAACACCATATATTTT	CASSPHDRGEESGNTIYF
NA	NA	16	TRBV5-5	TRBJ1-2	TGTGCCAGCAGCTTGGTAGGGGGGGAAGCCAACTATGGCTACACCTTC	CASSLVGGEANYGYTF
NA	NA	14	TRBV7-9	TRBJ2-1	TGTGCCAGCAGGAAGCGATTGACGCTTAATGAGCAGTTCTTC	CASRKRLTLNEQFF
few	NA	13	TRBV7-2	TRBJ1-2	TGTGCCAGCGCTCAAGGGCGGGCGGAGGGCTACACCTTC	CASAQGRAEGYTF
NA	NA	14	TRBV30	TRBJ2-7	TGTGCCTGGAGTCCGTTGGGGCTAGTCTACGAGCAGTACTTC	CAWSPLGLVYEQYF
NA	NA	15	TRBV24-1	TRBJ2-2	TGTGCCACCAGTGATTCATCGCGGAACACCGGGGAGCTGTTTTTT	CATSDSSRNTGELFF
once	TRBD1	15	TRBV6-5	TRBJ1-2	TGTGCCAGCAGTTACTTCGGACAGGAGGTTTATGGCTACACCTTC	CASSYFGQEVYGYTF
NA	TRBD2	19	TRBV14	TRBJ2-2	TGTGCCAGCAGCCAAGAATGGTGGGGAGCGGGAGTTGACACCGGGGAGCTGTTTTTT	CASSQEWWGAGVDTGELFF
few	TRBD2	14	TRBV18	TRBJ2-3	TGTGCCAGCTCACCAACCGGGACTAGCGGCCTGCAGTATTTT	CASSPTGTSGLQYF
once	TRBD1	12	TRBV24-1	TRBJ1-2	TGTGCCACCTGGGACAGCGCGACGGGCTACACCTTC	CATWDSATGYTF
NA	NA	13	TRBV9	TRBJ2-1	TGTGCCAGCAGCCCTAATCCCTACAATGAGCAGTTCTTC	CASSPNPYNEQFF